The 24 T cell receptor beta chains presented below share a single source sample, sequenced in a study of blood T cells in healthy people across ages. A second PCR of roughly 7 to 11 cycles used a sample-barcoded 5' primer and a J-beta primer mix. TCRdb used MiXCR to reprocess the 5' RACE reads, holding one entry per CDR3 protein. The profile covers some 710,000 distinct CDR3 sequences, with around 50% appearing a single time and 15% to 20% taken by the ten largest. The source material was blood. Every receptor here comes from a man older than 75 in good health.

The rearrangement joins TRBV4-1 to TRBJ1-2; 9 bases agree with TRBD1. The trim removed 1 base at V and 6 bases at J, leaving 3 bases unmatched. The germline gives CDR1 MGHRA, CDR2 YSYEKL. The CDR3 covers 14 residues. The chain's CDR3 is CASSQGTGVHGYTF. DNA of the CDR3: TGCGCCAGCAGCCAAGGGACAGGGGTCCATGGCTACACCTTC.

The CDR3 region has the DNA TGCAGCGTTGAAGCTAGCCCTAATGGAGAGACCCAGTACTTC. It yields the protein CSVEASPNGETQYF. The rearrangement uses TRBV29-1 and TRBJ2-7; perhaps TRBD2 as D (5 bases). The assigned J gene may be wrong: the sequence end matches TRBJ2-5 better. CDR3 size: 14 residues. Germline V lookup: CDR1 SQVTM, CDR2 ANQGSEA.

This clonotype was observed once. The V call is TRBV28, the J call TRBJ2-5; TRBD1 matches 7 bases. After removal of 7 bases from V and 3 bases from J, the junction contained 5 bases not matched to a gene. The V gene's germline CDR1 is MDHEN and CDR2 SYDVKM. The CDR3 runs to 13 residues. The CDR3 reads CASTGTVEETQYF. The CDR3 DNA reads as TGTGCCAGCACCGGGACAGTGGAAGAGACCCAGTACTTC.

This clonotype occurred a few times. The chain carries TRBV3-1 and TRBJ2-5; a weak D match, TRBD2 (5 bases). This CDR3 comprises 16 residues. The germline gives CDR1 LGHDT, CDR2 YNNKEL (reference sequence). Trimming pared 1 base from V and 5 bases from J, leaving 17 bases between. The CDR3 region is CASSQVASGPRETQYF. CDR3 nucleotide sequence: TGTGCCAGCAGCCAAGTGGCCAGCGGCCCACGGGAGACCCAGTACTTC.

The chain joins TRBV20-1 to TRBJ1-2; 8 bases are a match to TRBD1. V lost 5 bases and J lost 6; bases outside the gene matches: 8. CDR3 size: 13 residues. Germline assignment: CDR1 DFQATT and CDR2 SNEGSKA (reference sequence). The CDR3 coding sequence is TGCAGTGCTCCTAAGGACAGGGAGGATGGCTACACCTTC. Translated, it gives CSAPKDREDGYTF.

This chain uses TRBV30 with TRBJ1-2; perhaps TRBD1 as D (5 bases). CDR1 and CDR2 (germline): GTSNPN, SVGIG (reference sequence). The CDR3 contains 12 residues. Trimming took 0 bases from V and 8 from J, leaving 10 bases between them. The CDR3 nucleotides read TGTGCCTGGAGTGTAATTGGGGCCGGCTACACCTTC. Protein: CAWSVIGAGYTF.

This chain joins TRBV25-1 and TRBJ2-3; D might be TRBD1 or TRBD2, each matching 5 bases. The CDR3 extends over 14 amino acids. Germline CDR1 reads MGHDK; CDR2 reads SYGVNS. Trimming left V 3 bases short and J 3 bases short, with 10 bases between. CDR3 region: CASSESRETDTQYF. The DNA of the CDR3 is TGTGCCAGCAGTGAGTCCAGGGAGACAGATACGCAGTATTTT.

The chain uses TRBV6-2 or TRBV6-3 and TRBJ2-7; 7 bases line up with TRBD2. Germline V CDR1 and CDR2: MNHEY, SVGEGT. This CDR3 is 15 amino acids long. Trimming cost V 5 bases and J 1 base; bases outside gene matches: 8. CDR3 bases: TGTGCCAGCAGTCTTGGACTAGAAGGTTCCTACGAGCAGTACTTC. It codes for CASSLGLEGSYEQYF.

This clonotype occurred many times. The chain employs TRBV28 and TRBJ2-5, with 7 bases lining up with TRBD1. V shed 5 bases and J 3 bases; nucleotides not matched to a gene: 3. The CDR3 totals 13 residues. CDR1 MDHEN and CDR2 SYDVKM come from the germline V gene. The CDR3 region has the DNA TGTGCCAGCAGTGACGGACAGGAAGAGACCCAGTACTTC. This gives the protein CASSDGQEETQYF.

The chain couples TRBV12-3 or TRBV12-4 to TRBJ2-3; D not resolved. Trimming left V 6 bases short and J 5 bases short, with 9 bases between. This CDR3 is 12 amino acids long. CDR3 in DNA: TGTGCCAGCAGAGTGATACGAGATACGCAGTATTTT. Its protein is CASRVIRDTQYF.

This clonotype was observed a handful of times. The J gene is TRBJ2-4, the V gene TRBV7-2; D unresolved. Looked up from germline, CDR1 is SGHTA and CDR2 is FQGNSA. Trimming took 1 base from V and 1 from J, leaving 5 bases between them. CDR3 size: 14 residues. The CDR3 loop is CASSLVPAKNIQYF. The CDR3 DNA reads TGTGCCAGCAGCTTAGTTCCGGCCAAAAACATTCAGTACTTC.

This clonotype has just a few counts. The genes are TRBV30 and TRBJ1-1; no firm D call. This CDR3 spans 13 amino acids. Germline loops: CDR1 GTSNPN, CDR2 SVGIG (reference sequence). Trimming removed 0 bases at V and 5 bases at J, with 10 bases between. The CDR3 spells CAWSVQRQTEAFF. The DNA of the CDR3 is TGTGCCTGGAGTGTACAAAGGCAGACTGAAGCTTTCTTT.

This clonotype was counted ten times or more. The chain recombines TRBV7-2 with TRBJ2-1, with 7 positions matching TRBD2. The V gene's germline CDR1 is SGHTA and CDR2 FQGNSA. The CDR3 spans 15 residues. V dropped 5 bases and J dropped 6; count of bases not matched to a gene: 10. CDR3: CASSPRTRLSNEQFF. CDR3 DNA: TGTGCCAGCAGCCCGAGGACTAGGTTGAGCAATGAGCAGTTCTTC. Drawing the rest from reference TRBV7-2 and TRBJ2-1, the complete variable domain is GAGVSQSPSNKVTEKGKDVELRCDPISGHTALYWYRQSLGQGLEFLIYFQGNSAPDKSGLPSDRFSAERTGGSVSTLTIQRTQQEDSAVYLCASSPRTRLSNEQFFGPGTRLTVL.

The CDR3 DNA reads TGTGCCAGCAGCGTAGGAAGGGATACGCAGTATTTT. It encodes CASSVGRDTQYF. This sequence joins TRBV9 and TRBJ2-3; D remains ambiguous. V lost 0 bases and J 6 bases, leaving 5 bases between the germline ends. Germline lookup yields CDR1 SGDLS and CDR2 YYNGEE. The CDR3 is 12 amino acids.

The J gene is TRBJ2-3, the V gene TRBV28, with 7 bases identical to TRBD2. The germline gives CDR1 MDHEN, CDR2 SYDVKM. The CDR3 sequence is 16 residues long. Trimming took 5 bases from V and 3 from J; bases not matched to a gene: 11. CDR3 nucleotide sequence: TGTGCCAGCAGTGATAATGGGGGGGGTAGGACAGATACGCAGTATTTT. It translates to CASSDNGGGRTDTQYF.

The chain employs TRBV23-1 and TRBJ1-4; D not certain. TRBV23-1 is designated an ORF whose function remains uncertain. The V end was cut by 4 bases, the J end by 11 bases, with 14 bases between. The CDR3 covers 13 residues. CDR3 in amino acids: CASSPGVVAKLFF. The CDR3 nucleotides read TGCGCCAGCAGTCCCGGGGTGGTTGCGAAACTGTTTTTT.

This clonotype has only one observation. V is TRBV6-4 and J is TRBJ2-1; D remains unclear. V shed 5 bases and J shed 1 base, with 12 bases lying between them. Germline-derived CDR1 and CDR2 are MRHNA and SNTAGT. This CDR3 has 15 amino acids. CDR3 bases: TGTGCCAGCAGTAACGAGGCAGGATCCTACAATGAGCAGTTCTTC. Protein product: CASSNEAGSYNEQFF.

This clonotype has only one observation. This chain connects TRBV6-6 to TRBJ2-5, with unresolved D. This CDR3 has 14 residues. Germline V gene sequence: CDR1 MNHNY, CDR2 SVGAGI (reference sequence). Trimming left V 5 bases short and J 9 bases short, with 19 bases between. CDR3: CASSLGERRSPQYF. DNA of the CDR3: TGTGCCAGCAGTCTAGGCGAGCGACGAAGCCCCCAGTACTTC.

This clonotype was observed a few times. V is TRBV27 and J is TRBJ2-1, with a weak D call TRBD2 (6 bases). This CDR3 region has 11 residues. Germline CDR1 MNHEY, CDR2 SMNVEV (reference sequence). V lost 6 bases and J 14 bases, leaving 14 bases between the germline ends. CDR3: CASRKLAIEFF. Written as DNA, the CDR3 is TGTGCCAGCAGAAAACTAGCTATAGAGTTCTTC.

The chain combines TRBV27 with TRBJ1-2, with 7 bases aligning to TRBD1. The CDR3 totals 14 residues. Per germline, CDR1 MNHEY and CDR2 SMNVEV (reference sequence). The junction had 6 bases not matched to a gene; V was cut back by 4 bases and J by 4 bases. Here the CDR3 reads CASSSRDSIYGYTF. As DNA, the CDR3 is TGTGCCAGCAGTTCCCGGGACAGCATCTATGGCTACACCTTC.

This chain connects TRBV24-1 to TRBJ2-1; D ambiguous. The V end was cut by 3 bases, the J end by 10 bases, with 6 bases between. This CDR3 has 11 amino acids. Germline CDR1 and CDR2: KGHDR and SFDVKD. The CDR3 coding sequence is TGTGCCACCAGTGATAGACGGGAGCAGTTCTTC. Its protein is CATSDRREQFF.

Worth noting for this clonotype: This sequence may be a read error, since a much larger clone differs from it by one base. The chain employs TRBV10-3 and TRBJ2-7; TRBD2 matches at 8 bases. This CDR3 comprises 17 residues. Germline values: CDR1 ENHRY, CDR2 SYGVKD. V was clipped by 6 bases and J by 1 base; unmatched bases: 14. The CDR3 sequence: CAIRGVLAGLQSYEQYF. The CDR3 nucleotides read TGTGCCATCAGGGGGGTTCTAGCGGGTCTCCAATCCTACGAGCAGTACTTC.

This clonotype was counted between two and nine times. V and J are TRBV3-1 and TRBJ1-1; D gene unclear. The ends were cut back, 9 bases at V and 5 bases at J, with 10 bases in the middle. Germline V lookup: CDR1 LGHDT, CDR2 YNNKEL (reference sequence). This CDR3 is built from 11 residues. CDR3 coding DNA: TGTGCCAGTTTCCGAGGGACTGAAGCTTTCTTT. Residues: CASFRGTEAFF.

This clonotype was observed a few times. This chain links TRBV19 with TRBJ2-1, with D maybe TRBD2 (5 bases). V was cut by 3 bases and J by 10 bases, with 16 bases left in between. Germline V CDR1 and CDR2: LNHDA, SQIVND (reference sequence). The CDR3 covers 14 residues. This chain's CDR3 is CASSINRGTIEQFF. The CDR3 coding sequence is TGTGCCAGTAGTATTAATCGGGGTACGATAGAGCAGTTCTTC.